What follows are 8 T cell receptor beta chains derived from one specimen sequenced in a study of T cells in Graves' hyperthyroidism and ophthalmopathy. Amplification of TCR beta CDR3 regions was performed using RNA transcripts as template. The primer set for the first-round RT-PCR of the TCR CDR3 was HTBI. Each CDR3 protein gets one entry after TCRdb re-called the multiplex PCR reads with MiXCR. In the table there are 300,000 to 450,000 distinct CDR3 sequences, 15% to 18% of which are singletons. The sequenced sample was blood. Receptor source: a woman younger than 30 with Graves' hyperthyroidism that later progressed to Graves' ophthalmopathy.

V gene TRBV4-2 combines with J gene TRBJ2-1; TRBD2 agrees at 9 bases. Germline values: CDR1 LGHNA, CDR2 YNFKEQ. This CDR3 region has 15 residues. V was pared by 3 bases and J by 8 bases, with 8 bases of the junction left unmatched. CDR3 sequence (DNA): TGTGCCAGCAGCCATCGGACTAGCGAGGTAGATGAGCAGTTCTTC. It encodes CASSHRTSEVDEQFF.

The chain combines TRBV4-3 with TRBJ2-1; TRBD2 agrees at 12 bases. Germline V gives CDR1 LGHNA, CDR2 YSLEER. The CDR3 sequence is 16 residues long. With V trimmed by 4 bases and J by 6 bases, 7 bases remained unmatched. CDR3 DNA sequence: TGCGCCAGCAGCCTCCGACTAGCGGGAGAGGGCAATGAGCAGTTCTTC. Encoded protein: CASSLRLAGEGNEQFF.

This clonotype was observed at least ten times. The J gene is TRBJ2-7, the V gene TRBV27, with D possibly being TRBD1 (6 bases). Germline CDR1 MNHEY, CDR2 SMNVEV (reference sequence). CDR3 size: 13 residues. The V and J ends lost 2 bases and 5 bases respectively, with 10 bases between them. CDR3 nucleotide sequence: TGTGCCAGCAGTTTAGGACAGTACCACGAGCAGTACTTC. Its translation: CASSLGQYHEQYF.

At least ten counts were recorded for this clonotype. The J gene is TRBJ2-1, the V gene TRBV7-6; D perhaps matches TRBD2 (6 bases). The V end was cut by 1 base, the J end by 5 bases, with 12 bases between. CDR3 size: 15 residues. From germline, CDR1 is SGHVS and CDR2 FNYEAQ. The CDR3 spells CASSLGGVGNNEQFF. CDR3 DNA sequence: TGTGCCAGCAGCTTAGGCGGGGTGGGAAACAATGAGCAGTTCTTC.

This clonotype has ten or more counts. J is TRBJ1-1 and V is TRBV29-1; 7 bases line up with TRBD1. Germline V gives CDR1 SQVTM, CDR2 ANQGSEA. The CDR3 runs 17 residues. J lost 1 base, V lost 1 base, and 12 bases had no gene match. Here the CDR3 reads CSVEGIPGGGGNTEAFF. The DNA of the CDR3 is TGCAGCGTTGAAGGCATACCAGGGGGAGGTGGGAACACTGAAGCTTTCTTT. The whole variable domain, filled in from reference TRBV29-1 and TRBJ1-1, reads SAVISQKPSRDICQRGTSLTIQCQVDSQVTMMFWYRQQPGQSLTLIATANQGSEATYESGFVIDKFPISRPNLTFSTLTVSNMSPEDSSIYLCSVEGIPGGGGNTEAFFGQGTRLTVV.

This clonotype appeared many times. This sequence joins TRBV10-3 and TRBJ2-7; a weak D match, TRBD2 (5 bases). The CDR3 consists of 12 residues. V lost 10 bases and J 1 base, leaving 11 bases between the germline ends. Germline V CDR1 and CDR2: ENHRY, SYGVKD. In DNA form, the CDR3 reads TGTGCCACCCGGGGTCTATCCTACGAGCAGTACTTC. This encodes CATRGLSYEQYF.

This clonotype was detected only once. This chain uses TRBV4-1 with TRBJ1-1, with D maybe TRBD1 (5 bases). V lost 1 base and J lost 6, with 6 bases in between. Germline CDR1 MGHRA, CDR2 YSYEKL. The CDR3 is 12 residues long. The CDR3 loop reads CASSQGGPEAFF. The CDR3 region has the DNA TGCGCCAGCAGCCAAGGGGGCCCTGAAGCTTTCTTT.

This clonotype came up many times. The chain recombines TRBV10-2 with TRBJ2-5, with 9 bases fitting TRBD2. The junction had 6 bases not matched to a gene; V was cut back by 0 bases and J by 1 base. Looked up from germline, CDR1 is WSHSY and CDR2 is SAAADI. There are 17 residues in the CDR3. The CDR3 here is CASSESELAGLQETQYF. Written as DNA, the CDR3 is TGCGCCAGCAGTGAGTCGGAACTAGCGGGCCTCCAAGAGACCCAGTACTTC.